The source of this T cell receptor beta chain is a study of early T cells in non-severe SARS-CoV-2 infection. TCRdb ran MiXCR on the 5' RACE reads and lists one entry per CDR3 protein. The data show tens of thousands of distinct CDR3 sequences, 12% seen once. V lost 4 bases and J 1 base, leaving 14 bases between the germline ends. Per the germline V gene, CDR1 is SGDLS and CDR2 is YYNGEE. The CDR3 contains 15 residues. The clonotype comes from an adult who was a healthcare worker with PCR-confirmed SARS-CoV-2 infection or an uninfected control (not recorded which). The sample comprised whole blood. The gene calls are TRBV9 and TRBJ1-1; D possibly corresponds to TRBD1 (5 bases). CDR3 sequence reads: CASSTSGTGNTEAFF. The CDR3 DNA sequence: TGTGCCAGCAGCACCTCTGGGACGGGGAACACTGAAGCTTTCTTT.